This T cell receptor beta chain is drawn from a study of cytomegalovirus exposure and HLA in healthy donors. In this sample, this clone turned up a few times. The CDR3 consists of 14 residues. CDR1 and CDR2 from the germline V gene are MGHDK and SYGVNS. V lost 0 bases and J 10 bases, leaving 15 bases between the germline ends. The primer mix had 60 Vbeta and 13 Jbeta primers. Produced via immunoSEQ multiplex PCR; TCRdb's table is partial and in-frame only. The sample includes about 130,000 clones, 79% of them seen just once. The clonotype originates from a man aged 35 to 55 in good health and CMV-seropositive. Sequenced material: PBMCs. The rearrangement joins TRBV25-1 to TRBJ1-1; D may be TRBD1 (6 bases). The CDR3 region is CASSEYDPGQGAFF. The CDR3 coding sequence is TGTGCCAGCAGTGAATATGACCCGGGACAAGGAGCTTTCTTT.